This T cell receptor beta chain came from a study of identical twins. About this clonotype itself: What it binds is unknown.

Template switching supplied a universal primer site; unique molecular identifiers were carried on the cDNA. TCRdb reprocessed the 5' RACE reads via MiXCR and lists one record per CDR3 protein. The repertoire holds hundreds of thousands of distinct CDR3 sequences, with around an eighth as singletons. The CDR3 is 16 amino acids. V lost 3 bases, J lost 0 bases, and 12 bases lay in between. Study-wide results and caveats: For out-of-frame beta sequences, excess twin sharing was weaker. For cord blood, abundant beta clonotypes had fewer insertions, unlike memory repertoires, which showed none.

These data were also filed under a second study, of yellow fever vaccine responses in identical twins.

The sample comprised CD8+ T cells sorted from blood. The chain joins TRBV12-3 or TRBV12-4 to TRBJ2-4; D tentatively fits TRBD1 or TRBD2 (6 bases each). The sequence was collected from a woman aged 18-30 years in good health. CDR3 region: CASSFAGGLAKNIQYF. DNA of the CDR3: TGTGCCAGCAGTTTTGCCGGGGGCCTAGCCAAAAACATTCAGTACTTC.